A single sample is the source of the 15 T cell receptor beta chains below, sequenced in a study of T-cell reconstitution after alpha-beta-depleted transplantation in children. A TCRbeta library incorporating unique molecular identifiers was prepared. From the PCR reads, TCRdb called clonotypes with MiXCR, one entry per CDR3 protein. The table has over 550,000 distinct CDR3 sequences, roughly a tenth seen once; the top ten hold about 4%. Source: PBMCs from the stem cell graft donor, taken from the stem cell graft. The receptors originated from a human donor who donated a stem cell graft to a child with acute myeloid leukemia.

This clonotype came up a few times. This sequence may be a read error, since a much larger clone differs from it by one base. The chain joins TRBV6-2 or TRBV6-3 to TRBJ2-7; D is uncertain. Trimming took 5 bases from V and 5 from J, leaving 7 bases between them. Germline CDR1 and CDR2: MNHEY and SVGEGT. This CDR3 contains 11 residues. The CDR3 here is CASSEIHEQYF. In DNA form, the CDR3 reads TGTGCCAGCAGTGAAATTCACGAGCAGTACTTC.

The sample holds many counts of this clonotype. V is TRBV29-1 and J is TRBJ2-7; D possibly matches TRBD1 or TRBD2 (6 bases each). V lost 3 bases to trimming and J lost 2 bases, with 8 bases between them. This CDR3 is built from 12 residues. Germline V gives CDR1 SQVTM, CDR2 ANQGSEA. Here the CDR3 DNA reads TGCAGCGTTGAGGGGGGCGCCTACGAGCAGTACTTC. Translated: CSVEGGAYEQYF.

This clonotype was seen a handful of times. This rearrangement joins TRBV6-1 to TRBJ1-1; D is possibly TRBD1 (5 bases). Trimming cost V 5 bases and J 0 bases, with 19 bases left between them. The CDR3 is 17 amino acids. Per germline, CDR1 MNHNS and CDR2 SASEGT. CDR3 bases: TGTGCCAGCAGTCCGGTCGAGGGGAAAGGGATGAACACTGAAGCTTTCTTT. Translating gives CASSPVEGKGMNTEAFF.

As concerns this clonotype: The junction departs from the called germline gene at one end, perhaps through a read error. The rearrangement links TRBV7-7 to TRBJ2-5; a possible D gene is TRBD1 (5 bases). Germline assignment: CDR1 SSHAT and CDR2 FNYEAQ (reference sequence). This CDR3 spans 16 amino acids. CDR3 nucleotide sequence: TGTGCTAGCAGCTTTGCGACAGAACTGTACCAAGAGACCCAGTACTTC. It translates to CASSFATELYQETQYF. The full variable domain, in which reference TRBV7-7 and TRBJ2-5 provide the parts outside the CDR3, is GAGVSQSPRYKVTKRGQDVTLRCDPISSHATLYWYQQALGQGPEFLTYFNYEAQPDKSGLPSDRFSAERPEGSISTLTIQRTEQRDSAMYRCASSFATELYQETQYFGPGTRLLVL.

This clonotype was seen a handful of times. V usage is TRBV28 and J usage is TRBJ1-2, with D perhaps matching TRBD1 (6 bases). The V gene lost 5 bases and the J gene lost 2 bases, with 12 bases spanning the gap. The CDR3 runs to 14 residues. Germline values: CDR1 MDHEN, CDR2 SYDVKM. DNA of the CDR3: TGTGCCAGCAGTGTGGGGGCAGGGAACTATGGCTACACCTTC. Translated: CASSVGAGNYGYTF.

This clonotype was counted ten times or more. The chain is built from TRBV20-1 and TRBJ2-1; D remains unclear. Germline V gene lookup returns CDR1 DFQATT and CDR2 SNEGSKA (reference sequence). There are 14 residues in the CDR3. Trimming cost V 1 base and J 1 base, with 8 bases left between them. CDR3 protein: CSARGLGSYNEQFF. As DNA, the CDR3 is TGCAGTGCTAGAGGGCTTGGGTCCTACAATGAGCAGTTCTTC.

This rearrangement joins TRBV7-9 to TRBJ1-2; TRBD1 aligns across 9 bases. In germline, CDR1 is SEHNR, CDR2 FQNEAQ (reference sequence). This CDR3 comprises 17 residues. The junction had 7 bases not matched to a gene; V was cut back by 2 bases and J by 0 bases. CDR3 loop: CASSLLRDREANYGYTF. CDR3 nucleotides: TGTGCCAGCAGCTTACTCCGGGACAGGGAAGCTAACTATGGCTACACCTTC. Supplemented by reference TRBV7-9 and TRBJ1-2, the full variable domain reads DTGVSQNPRHKITKRGQNVTFRCDPISEHNRLYWYRQTLGQGPEFLTYFQNEAQLEKSRLLSDRFSAERPKGSFSTLEIQRTEQGDSAMYLCASSLLRDREANYGYTFGSGTRLTVV.

The sample holds a few counts of this clonotype. The rearrangement joins TRBV5-5 to TRBJ2-4, with 7 nucleotides matching TRBD1. Germline-derived CDR1 and CDR2 are SGHKS and YYEKEE (reference sequence). V shed 2 bases, J shed 12 bases, and the junction held 11 bases outside the gene matches. The CDR3 extends over 14 amino acids. CDR3 DNA: TGTGCCAGCAGCTTCGACAGGGCCCAGGATCGTCAGTACTTC. The encoded protein is CASSFDRAQDRQYF.

This clonotype has ten or more counts. The gene calls are TRBV10-3 and TRBJ2-7; 8 positions match TRBD1. V lost 5 bases, J lost 3 bases, and 9 bases stayed unmatched. Germline-derived CDR1 and CDR2 are ENHRY and SYGVKD. The CDR3 consists of 15 residues. In DNA form, the CDR3 reads TGTGCCATCAGTCTACAGGGGGAGGCTCTCTACGAGCAGTACTTC. Protein sequence: CAISLQGEALYEQYF.

This clonotype was recorded many times. V usage is TRBV7-9 and J usage is TRBJ1-1, with unresolved D. V was pared by 1 base and J by 3 bases, with 9 bases between. The CDR3 spans 14 residues. The germline gives CDR1 SEHNR, CDR2 FQNEAQ (reference sequence). This CDR3 is CASSLGQTYTEAFF. The CDR3 DNA reads as TGTGCCAGCAGCTTAGGGCAGACCTACACTGAAGCTTTCTTT.

J is TRBJ1-5 and V is TRBV28, with 11 bases lining up with TRBD1. Germline trimming cut 5 bases from V and 3 bases from J; bases unmatched to any gene: 3. The CDR3 is made up of 15 amino acids. Germline V gene data show CDR1 as MDHEN and CDR2 as SYDVKM. CDR3 coding DNA: TGTGCCAGCAGTATGGGACAGGGGGTCAATCAGCCCCAGCATTTT. Amino acid sequence: CASSMGQGVNQPQHF.

This clonotype was observed a few times. This chain links TRBV7-2 with TRBJ2-5; D is unresolved. Germline V gene sequence: CDR1 SGHTA, CDR2 FQGNSA. The CDR3 is 13 residues long. With 5 bases removed from V and 1 base from J, the gap between germline ends came to 8 bases. CDR3 amino acids: CASSRESQETQYF. CDR3 in DNA: TGTGCCAGCAGCCGAGAGAGCCAAGAGACCCAGTACTTC.

The chain combines TRBV12-3 or TRBV12-4 with TRBJ1-6; the D gene is possibly TRBD1 (6 bases). The V end lost 1 base, the J end lost 7 bases, and 8 bases lay between the germline ends. This CDR3 spans 14 amino acids. CDR3: CASSLGTENSPLHF. Here the CDR3 DNA reads TGTGCCAGCAGTTTAGGGACAGAGAATTCACCCCTCCACTTT.

This clonotype was recorded many times. The chain carries TRBV7-8 and TRBJ2-1; D is unresolved. The CDR3 is 15 amino acids. The V and J ends lost 5 bases and 2 bases respectively, with 13 bases between them. Germline CDR1 and CDR2: SGHVS and FQNEAQ. CDR3 amino acids: CASSAAHGAYNEQFF. CDR3 sequence (DNA): TGTGCCAGCAGCGCCGCTCATGGGGCCTACAATGAGCAGTTCTTC.

In its sample, this clonotype was seen a few times. The CDR3 here is CASSPHTSGLVGVTQYF. The DNA for the CDR3 is TGTGCCAGCAGCCCACACACCTCCGGACTAGTTGGTGTTACGCAGTATTTT. This chain joins TRBV9 and TRBJ2-3; 7 bases are a match to TRBD2. The CDR3 contains 17 residues. Germline trimming cut 4 bases from V and 8 bases from J; bases unmatched to any gene: 19. The germline gives CDR1 SGDLS, CDR2 YYNGEE. Drawing the rest from reference TRBV9 and TRBJ2-3, the complete variable domain is DSGVTQTPKHLITATGQRVTLRCSPRSGDLSVYWYQQSLDQGLQFLIQYYNGEERAKGNILERFSAQQFPDLHSELNLSSLELGDSALYFCASSPHTSGLVGVTQYFGPGTRLTVL.